This T cell receptor beta chain is drawn from a study of blood T cell repertoires in COVID-19. Study-wide context: Acute and convalescent COVID-19 specimens originated in the United States, Italy and Spain. The analysed material was cDNA or gDNA that came from T cells, B-cell-depleted T cells, or PBMCs.

The V gene end was trimmed by 2 bases and the J gene end by 9 bases; junction bases not matched to a gene: 2. The germline gives CDR1 KGHSH, CDR2 LQKENI. The CDR3 has 14 amino acids. In the authors' workflow: Estimated nucleated cell counts came from reference gene primer amplification. The protocol was immunoSEQ multiplex PCR, while the TCRdb copy is restricted to in-frame clones and leaves out a portion. The D gene and trimming were derived from the DNA, and the V and J assignments and clone size from that table. The table shows 50,000 or so clones, with approximately 90% occurring only once. The gene calls are TRBV18 and TRBJ2-1, with 12 nucleotides matching TRBD1. The sample consisted of peripheral blood. This receptor was taken from a man older than 75 with acute or convalescent COVID-19. The CDR3 here is CASSPGTGGFEQFF. The CDR3 region has the DNA TGTGCCAGCTCACCAGGGACAGGGGGCTTTGAGCAGTTCTTC.